This TCR beta chain derives from a study of cytomegalovirus exposure and HLA in healthy donors (dated by TCRdb to 2015 to 2018). Study-wide context: According to a later analysis, one platform produced both the 100 to 150 validation repertoires and the approximately 670 repertoires of the first cohort. To predict cytomegalovirus infection status, the study brought together high-throughput TCR immunosequencing, statistical association of individual TCRs with disease status, and machine learning. The study was designed to test whether signatures of past pathogen exposure could be identified by cataloging public T cell receptors. In addition to the first cohort of 500 to 850 subjects, a separate validation cohort of over 90 different subjects was used.

The CDR3 covers 13 residues, taking in both the cysteine and the phenylalanine. Only CDR3 DNA remains: 39 bases, in frame from the first base. V was cut back by 6 bases and J by 3 bases, leaving a gap of 11 bases between them. CDR1 SQVTM and CDR2 ANQGSEA are derived from the germline V gene. Receptor amplification or capture employed the immunoSEQ multiplex PCR assay. In the paper's pipeline: To diagnose cytomegalovirus status from the catalog of TCR beta chain sequences, a statistical classification framework was built. The clones in this table, taken by TCRdb from immuneACCESS, are in-frame only. Not every clone is retained; where verified, under half of the shortfall comes from an unresolved V gene, and the cause of the rest is unknown. V, J and clone size reflect that table, while D and trimming were determined from the DNA. A total of over 200,000 clones appear in this sample, 85% to 90% of them only once. Under 0.45% of the sample belongs to the ten largest clones.

Beyond this particular receptor, the publication reports: Subsequent analysis determined that TCRs grouped into clusters in the first cohort also showed a tendency toward co-occurrence across the 90 to 150 validation repertoires, and approximately 93% of cluster scores exceeded 0. All 120 or so repertoires were used to score co-occurrence in the validation cohort in a later analysis, because that analysis had no HLA typing for the cohort. Across donors, most TCR sequences were observed very rarely, whereas some public TCRs were present in many individuals. According to the authors, the approach could potentially be generalized to other disease states and immunological phenotypes. Cytomegalovirus status was reported to be diagnosed by the classifier with high specificity and sensitivity in both the original and validation cohorts. In the study, some 180 TCR beta chains were listed as associated with cytomegalovirus. In vitro tests confirmed that a few of the cytomegalovirus-associated TCR beta chains recognize cytomegalovirus antigens.

Separate from the approximately 700-subject first cohort, the validation cohort of over 90 subjects was the group to which the donors belonged. The table lists this clone with a count of one. This clone's antigen is unknown. No much larger clone is present one base from it, and per-base qualities are unavailable. The chain links TRBV29-1 with TRBJ2-2; the D gene is perhaps TRBD2, on 6 matching bases. The sequenced sample consisted of PBMCs. This receptor was taken from a woman between 18 and 29 years old in good health and CMV-seronegative. The CDR3 region reads CSVGTAYTGELFF. Read as DNA, the sequence is TGCAGCGTCGGGACTGCATACACCGGGGAGCTGTTTTTT.